A selection of T cell receptor beta chains follows, all from one sample in a study of T-cell memory formation after mild COVID-19. TCRdb recomputed calls from the 5' RACE reads with MiXCR, one row per CDR3 protein. The table lists some 180,000 distinct CDR3 sequences, 10% to 15% of them singletons. The sample comprised PBMCs or a T cell subset sorted from them (not recorded which). These receptors came from a man younger than 30 who had mild COVID-19 (a few samples of this study predate the infection). Cell type and time point are not known. Both conserved end residues are part of each CDR3. D genes are given only for firm matches. Expanded clones are given a class, and other clones once, few, many or no size at all.

.	TRBJ1-2	.	TRBV4-1	CASRAGANLGGYTF	TGCGCCAGCAGAGCAGGGGCGAACCTGGGGGGCTACACCTTC
.	TRBJ2-5	many	TRBV28	CASRGFQETQYF	TGTGCCAGCAGAGGGTTCCAAGAGACCCAGTACTTC
TRBD2	TRBJ2-1	once	TRBV6-2/TRBV6-3	CASTHQGLAGRNEQFF	TGTGCCAGCACCCACCAGGGACTAGCGGGGCGGAATGAGCAGTTCTTC
.	TRBJ1-6	many	TRBV12-3/TRBV12-4	CASSPPFSPLHF	TGTGCCAGCAGTCCCCCCTTTTCACCCCTCCACTTT
.	TRBJ1-5	.	TRBV4-1	CASSQPRDGPNQPQHF	TGCGCCAGCAGCCAGCCCCGGGACGGACCCAATCAGCCCCAGCATTTT
.	TRBJ2-7	.	TRBV4-3	CASSRSGRSYEQYF	TGCGCCAGCAGCCGTTCGGGCAGGAGCTACGAGCAGTACTTC
TRBD1	TRBJ2-7	.	TRBV4-3	CASSSPGQGLYEQYF	TGCGCCAGCAGCTCGCCGGGACAGGGCCTCTACGAGCAGTACTTC
TRBD1	TRBJ1-6	few	TRBV27	CASRPDRGPSPLHF	TGTGCCAGCAGGCCCGACAGGGGGCCTTCACCCCTCCACTTT
TRBD2	TRBJ2-2	.	TRBV9	CASSLASGGYGELFF	TGTGCCAGCAGCCTTGCTAGCGGGGGGTACGGGGAGCTGTTTTTT
.	TRBJ1-2	.	TRBV3-1	CASSWSVGGYTF	TGTGCCAGCAGCTGGTCCGTGGGGGGCTACACCTTC
.	TRBJ2-6	few	TRBV3-1	CASSIGGSGANVLTF	TGTGCCAGCAGCATCGGGGGTTCTGGGGCCAACGTCCTGACTTTC
.	TRBJ2-5	few	TRBV5-1	CASSLEGMETQYF	TGCGCCAGCAGCTTGGAGGGGATGGAGACCCAGTACTTC
.	TRBJ1-1	few	TRBV7-2	CASTLLWDNTEAFF	TGTGCCAGCACCCTCTTATGGGATAACACTGAAGCTTTCTTT
.	TRBJ2-1	.	TRBV5-1	CASSLERDQFF	TGCGCCAGCAGCTTGGAAAGGGACCAGTTCTTC
.	TRBJ2-7	.	TRBV6-5	CASSFPGSYEQYF	TGTGCCAGCAGTTTCCCCGGGTCGTACGAGCAGTACTTC
.	TRBJ1-2	.	TRBV4-2	CASSHPGTYGYTF	TGTGCCAGCAGCCACCCCGGGACATATGGCTACACCTTC
.	TRBJ2-3	.	TRBV11-3	CASSFQGTSRTDTQYF	TGTGCCAGCAGCTTCCAGGGGACCTCTCGCACAGATACGCAGTATTTT
.	TRBJ2-5	.	TRBV28	CASSPPRGWETQYF	TGTGCCAGCAGCCCCCCGCGGGGCTGGGAGACCCAGTACTTC
TRBD1	TRBJ1-1	.	TRBV27	CASSSLPGTGLTEAFF	TGTGCCAGCAGTTCCCTCCCCGGGACAGGTTTGACTGAAGCTTTCTTT
.	TRBJ2-3	few	TRBV18	CASSPRGGQTDTQYF	TGTGCCAGCTCACCACGAGGGGGGCAGACAGATACGCAGTATTTT
TRBD2	TRBJ2-3	.	TRBV7-2	CASSPRPQLAGGLAKDTQYF	TGTGCCAGCAGCCCCAGGCCCCAACTAGCGGGGGGGCTGGCTAAAGATACGCAGTATTTT
TRBD2	TRBJ2-1	.	TRBV12-3/TRBV12-4	CASSGVLGGSYNEQFF	TGTGCCAGCAGCGGCGTGCTGGGGGGGTCCTACAATGAGCAGTTCTTC
TRBD2	TRBJ2-1	.	TRBV4-3	CASSQGPGLEYEQFF	TGCGCCAGCAGCCAAGGCCCGGGACTAGAATATGAGCAGTTCTTC
.	TRBJ1-5	few	TRBV7-2	CASSSQSRRGPTAEPEDQPQHF	TGTGCCAGCAGCTCGCAATCTAGACGCGGACCGACCGCGGAGCCGGAGGACCAGCCCCAGCATTTT